This TCR beta chain was profiled in a study of HIV-infected patients and healthy controls. 400 to 550 ng RNA was reverse transcribed with alpha and beta constant-region primers. Using multiplexing indices, alpha and beta chain libraries were generated apart by chain-specific third strand synthesis. TCRdb used MiXCR to reprocess the 5' RACE reads, holding one entry per CDR3 protein. The sample records thousands of distinct CDR3 sequences, 7.5% to 10% being singletons. Roughly three months, about 14 weeks, into antiretroviral therapy, follow-up blood was collected. No cell fractionation was done, so the repertoire covers all unsorted peripheral blood T cells. Ten or more counts support this clonotype. Its antigen is not identified. There are 17 residues in the CDR3. Germline CDR1 and CDR2: SGHRS and YFSETQ. Deletions cut 0 bases from V and 2 bases from J, with 17 bases between. Study outcomes and limitations: HIV-infected repertoires had significantly higher mean Gini indices than controls, possibly reflecting oligoclonality.

The material was blood, obtained during antiretroviral therapy. This chain joins TRBV5-1 and TRBJ1-1; unclear D gene. The sequence was obtained from an adult with HIV infection. CDR3 nucleotides: TGCGCCAGCAGCTTGGGGAGCGGGGTTGGGGTAAACACTGAAGCTTTCTTT. It specifies CASSLGSGVGVNTEAFF.